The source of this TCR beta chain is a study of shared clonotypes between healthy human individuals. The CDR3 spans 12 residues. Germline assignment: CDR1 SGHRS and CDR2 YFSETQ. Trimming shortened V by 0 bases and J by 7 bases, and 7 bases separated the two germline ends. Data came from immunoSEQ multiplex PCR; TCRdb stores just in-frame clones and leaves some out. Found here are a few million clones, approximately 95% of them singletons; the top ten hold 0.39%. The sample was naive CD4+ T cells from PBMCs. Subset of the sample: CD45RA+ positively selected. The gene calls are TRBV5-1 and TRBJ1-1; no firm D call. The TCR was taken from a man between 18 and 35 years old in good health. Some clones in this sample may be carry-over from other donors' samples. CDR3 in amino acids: CASSLVRSEAFF. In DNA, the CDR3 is TGCGCCAGCAGCTTGGTGCGCAGTGAAGCTTTCTTT.